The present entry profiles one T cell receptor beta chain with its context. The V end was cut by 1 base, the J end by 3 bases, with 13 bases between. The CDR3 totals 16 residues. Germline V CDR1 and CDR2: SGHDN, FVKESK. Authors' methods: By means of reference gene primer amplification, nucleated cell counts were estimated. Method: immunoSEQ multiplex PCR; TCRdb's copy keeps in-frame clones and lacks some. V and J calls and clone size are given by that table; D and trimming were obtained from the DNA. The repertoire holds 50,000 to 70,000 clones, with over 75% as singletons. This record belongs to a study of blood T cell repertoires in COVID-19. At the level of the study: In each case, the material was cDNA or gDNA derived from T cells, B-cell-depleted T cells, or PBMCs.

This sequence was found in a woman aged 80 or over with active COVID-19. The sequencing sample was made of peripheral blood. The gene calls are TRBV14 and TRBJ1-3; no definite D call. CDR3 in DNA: TGTGCCAGCAGCCAAGGGCGGTGGCCTGGTGGAAACACCATATATTTT. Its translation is CASSQGRWPGGNTIYF. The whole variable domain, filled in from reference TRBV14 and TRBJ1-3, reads EAGVTQFPSHSVIEKGQTVTLRCDPISGHDNLYWYRRVMGKEIKFLLHFVKESKQDESGMPNNRFLAERTGGTYSTLKVQPAELEDSGVYFCASSQGRWPGGNTIYFGEGSWLTVV.